These 30 T cell receptor beta chains came from one sample sequenced in a study of OX40 agonist ivuxolimab in advanced cancers. The repertoire was sequenced with immunoSEQ multiplex PCR; TCRdb's copy has only in-frame clones and lacks some. The sample lists 48,000 or so clones, roughly 94% occurring once. The sequencing used CD4+ or CD8+ T cells sorted from blood, collected in a trial of the OX40 agonist ivuxolimab. These TCRs come from an adult with an advanced solid tumor such as melanoma, head and neck, liver or kidney cancer.

The rearrangement uses TRBV27 and TRBJ2-3; D may match TRBD1 or TRBD2 (5 bases each). Germline CDR1 and CDR2: MNHEY and SMNVEV (reference sequence). The ends were cut back, 0 bases at V and 2 bases at J, with 12 bases in the middle. This CDR3 is built from 16 residues. The CDR3 here is CASSLSGWGSTDTQYF. CDR3 bases: TGTGCCAGCAGTTTATCCGGGTGGGGGTCCACAGATACGCAGTATTTT.

This clone was picked up one time. J is TRBJ1-1 and V is TRBV5-5; TRBD1 agrees at 8 bases. The germline V gene encodes CDR1 SGHKS and CDR2 YYEKEE (reference sequence). V lost 8 bases and J lost 0; bases outside the gene matches: 6. This CDR3 has 14 residues. DNA for the CDR3: TGTGCCAGTGTCGAGGACAGGGTGAACACTGAAGCTTTCTTT. This translates into CASVEDRVNTEAFF.

This chain uses TRBV30 with TRBJ2-7; TRBD1 matches 9 bases. CDR3 length: 19 residues. The V and J ends lost 0 bases and 4 bases, in that order; junction bases with no gene match: 19. Germline V lookup: CDR1 GTSNPN, CDR2 SVGIG (reference sequence). Here the CDR3 DNA reads TGTGCCTGGAGTGTAGGCCCGGGACAGGGTAGTGTATTGCCGTACGAGCAGTACTTC. Protein sequence: CAWSVGPGQGSVLPYEQYF. Using reference TRBV30 and TRBJ2-7 for the parts outside the CDR3, the full variable domain is SQTIHQWPATLVQPVGSPLSLECTVEGTSNPNLYWYRQAAGRGLQLLFYSVGIGQISSEVPQNLSASRPQDRQFILSSKKLLLSDSGFYLCAWSVGPGQGSVLPYEQYFGPGTRLTVT.

The rearrangement joins TRBV10-1 to TRBJ2-3; a possible D gene is TRBD2 (5 bases). Trimming stripped 1 base from V and 2 bases from J, with 10 bases between. Germline CDR1 is WNHNN and CDR2 is SYGVQD (reference sequence). This CDR3 has 15 residues. The CDR3 loop is CASSEYAGSTDTQYF. For the CDR3, the DNA is TGCGCCAGCAGTGAGTATGCGGGCTCCACAGATACGCAGTATTTT.

The V gene is TRBV27, the J gene TRBJ2-1; D unclear. Trimming cost V 5 bases and J 4 bases, with 9 bases left between them. The CDR3 extends over 13 amino acids. Germline V gene sequence: CDR1 MNHEY, CDR2 SMNVEV (reference sequence). The CDR3 DNA reads TGTGCCAGCAGTCTAAGTAGATACAATGAGCAGTTCTTC. It is translated as CASSLSRYNEQFF.

The genes are TRBV10-2 and TRBJ1-1, with D unclear. Germline CDR1 WSHSY, CDR2 SAAADI. This CDR3 comprises 14 residues. Trimming shortened V by 4 bases and J by 0 bases, and 9 bases separated the two germline ends. CDR3 bases: TGCGCCAGCAGTGGACGGATTATGAACACTGAAGCTTTCTTT. Translating it yields CASSGRIMNTEAFF.

The rearrangement links TRBV27 to TRBJ2-1; D is unresolved. The V and J ends lost 5 bases and 7 bases respectively, with 15 bases between them. There are 14 residues in the CDR3. CDR1 and CDR2 (germline): MNHEY, SMNVEV (reference sequence). This CDR3 is CASSPLLLGNEQFF. CDR3 nucleotide sequence: TGTGCCAGCAGTCCCCTGTTGTTGGGTAATGAGCAGTTCTTC.

V gene TRBV19 combines with J gene TRBJ1-5, with D possibly matching TRBD1 (6 bases). This CDR3 spans 14 amino acids. The V gene lost 7 bases and the J gene lost 2 bases, with 12 bases spanning the gap. Per germline, CDR1 LNHDA and CDR2 SQIVND (reference sequence). The CDR3 bases are TGTGCCAGTAATTACAGGGCAGGCAATCAGCCCCAGCATTTT. The encoded protein is CASNYRAGNQPQHF.

The chain couples TRBV28 to TRBJ2-3; no definite D call. The CDR3 contains 9 residues. Germline values: CDR1 MDHEN, CDR2 SYDVKM. The V end was cut by 10 bases, the J end by 5 bases, with 4 bases between. Here the CDR3 reads CAIGDTQYF. CDR3 nucleotide sequence: TGTGCCATTGGAGATACGCAGTATTTT.

The chain recombines TRBV29-1 with TRBJ2-1; TRBD2 is a possible D gene (5 bases). V lost 3 bases, J lost 8 bases, and 26 bases lay in between. Germline V gives CDR1 SQVTM, CDR2 ANQGSEA. This CDR3 has 17 amino acids. The CDR3 loop is CSVDQPEERPHGDEQFF. In nucleotides, the CDR3 is TGCAGCGTTGACCAACCTGAGGAGAGGCCTCACGGGGATGAGCAGTTCTTC.

This clone was seen once. V usage is TRBV19 and J usage is TRBJ2-1; a weak D match, TRBD2 (6 bases). The germline V gene encodes CDR1 LNHDA and CDR2 SQIVND (reference sequence). The CDR3 runs 13 residues. The V end was cut by 7 bases, the J end by 8 bases, with 15 bases between. The CDR3 nucleotides are TGTGCCAGTACTCGGAGGGCCGGCGATGAGCAGTTCTTC. Amino acid sequence: CASTRRAGDEQFF.

The chain has TRBV11-2 and TRBJ2-5; 8 bases map to TRBD1. Germline CDR1 is SGHAT and CDR2 is FQNNGV. V dropped 5 bases and J dropped 1; count of bases not matched to a gene: 3. This CDR3 has 14 amino acids. The CDR3 bases are TGTGCCAGCAGCCCCGGACAGGGCCAAGAGACCCAGTACTTC. Amino acid sequence: CASSPGQGQETQYF.

This sequence joins TRBV4-1 and TRBJ1-5; D gene ambiguous. V lost 3 bases, J lost 0 bases, and 6 bases lay in between. CDR3 length equals 14 residues. Germline V gene lookup returns CDR1 MGHRA and CDR2 YSYEKL. CDR3 region: CASSHGDSNQPQHF. In DNA, the CDR3 is TGCGCCAGCAGCCATGGGGATAGCAATCAGCCCCAGCATTTT.

V is TRBV6-5 and J is TRBJ2-7, with 8 bases that match TRBD2. The CDR3 is 14 residues long. The V segment lost 6 bases and the J segment 1 base; nucleotides outside the gene matches: 5. Germline CDR1 MNHEY, CDR2 SVGAGI. Here the CDR3 reads CASRITSGSYEQYF. In nucleotides, the CDR3 is TGTGCCAGCAGAATAACTAGCGGATCCTACGAGCAGTACTTC.

This chain links TRBV28 with TRBJ2-1; D unresolved. This CDR3 has 14 amino acids. Germline values: CDR1 MDHEN, CDR2 SYDVKM. Trimming stripped 3 bases from V and 4 bases from J, with 10 bases between. CDR3 loop: CASSFFGEYNEQFF. CDR3 bases: TGTGCCAGCAGTTTCTTCGGAGAATACAATGAGCAGTTCTTC.

The rearrangement uses TRBV4-1 and TRBJ1-2; the match to TRBD1 covers 8 bases. The CDR3 extends over 14 amino acids. V was pared by 5 bases and J by 4 bases, with 6 bases of the junction left unmatched. Germline V CDR1 and CDR2: MGHRA, YSYEKL. CDR3 in amino acids: CASSYSTGAYGYTF. DNA for the CDR3: TGCGCCAGCAGCTATTCGACAGGGGCCTATGGCTACACCTTC.

The rearrangement joins TRBV5-6 to TRBJ2-3, with 8 bases aligning to TRBD1. CDR1 and CDR2 from the germline V gene are SGHDT and YYEEEE. The CDR3 length is 15 residues. The V segment lost 3 bases and the J segment 3 bases; nucleotides outside the gene matches: 6. CDR3 nucleotides: TGTGCCAGCAGCTCCTGGACAGGGTTAACAGATACGCAGTATTTT. Protein: CASSSWTGLTDTQYF.

The J gene is TRBJ2-5, the V gene TRBV19; no firm D call. V was trimmed by 4 bases and J by 7 bases, leaving 7 bases between them. The germline gives CDR1 LNHDA, CDR2 SQIVND (reference sequence). The CDR3 spans 11 residues. The DNA for the CDR3 is TGTGCCAGTAGTACCGACGGGACCCAGTACTTC. Amino acid sequence: CASSTDGTQYF. The variable domain in full, with the rest retrieved from reference TRBV19 and TRBJ2-5, is DGGITQSPKYLFRKEGQNVTLSCEQNLNHDAMYWYRQDPGQGLRLIYYSQIVNDFQKGDIAEGYSVSREKKESFPLTVTSAQKNPTAFYLCASSTDGTQYFGPGTRLLVL.

This clone was counted between two and nine times. The rearrangement uses TRBV29-1 and TRBJ1-5; 10 bases align to TRBD1. The CDR3 length is 12 residues. V trimming: 6 bases; J trimming: 7 bases; junction bases outside the gene matches: 3. Germline CDR1 reads SQVTM; CDR2 reads ANQGSEA. CDR3 region: CSVWTGGQPQHF. The CDR3 nucleotides are TGCAGCGTCTGGACAGGGGGGCAGCCCCAGCATTTT. Full variable domain (outside the CDR3, taken from reference TRBV29-1 and TRBJ1-5): SAVISQKPSRDICQRGTSLTIQCQVDSQVTMMFWYRQQPGQSLTLIATANQGSEATYESGFVIDKFPISRPNLTFSTLTVSNMSPEDSSIYLCSVWTGGQPQHFGDGTRLSIL.

The chain is built from TRBV19 and TRBJ2-3; 10 bases are a match to TRBD2. Unmatched junction bases numbered 7, after V lost 10 bases and J lost 6 bases. The CDR3 consists of 13 residues. CDR1 and CDR2 from the germline V gene are LNHDA and SQIVND (reference sequence). CDR3 coding DNA: TGTGCCACCGGGACTAGCGTAATCGATACGCAGTATTTT. Translation: CATGTSVIDTQYF.

This chain connects TRBV6-1 to TRBJ2-7, with TRBD2 matching over 9 bases. The CDR3 spans 15 residues. Losses at the gene ends were 4 bases for V and 0 bases for J; bases not matched to a gene: 4. Germline V gene lookup returns CDR1 MNHNS and CDR2 SASEGT. Here the CDR3 DNA reads TGTGCCAGCAGTGTAATAGCGGGAGCCTCCTACGAGCAGTACTTC. It encodes CASSVIAGASYEQYF.

The genes are TRBV19 and TRBJ2-2; D perhaps matches TRBD2 (7 bases). The CDR3 has 15 residues. The V end lost 7 bases, the J end lost 5 bases, and 17 bases lay between the germline ends. CDR1 LNHDA and CDR2 SQIVND come from the germline V gene (reference sequence). The chain's CDR3 is CASNFRGAETGELFF. The CDR3 DNA reads as TGTGCCAGTAATTTTCGGGGGGCAGAGACCGGGGAGCTGTTTTTT.

The chain uses TRBV7-9 and TRBJ1-2; tentatively, D is TRBD1 (5 bases). The CDR3 contains 18 residues. Germline V gives CDR1 SEHNR, CDR2 FQNEAQ (reference sequence). V was cut by 4 bases and J by 1 base, with 22 bases left in between. The CDR3 sequence is CASSWPQDGSLFNYGYTF. CDR3 sequence (DNA): TGTGCCAGCAGCTGGCCACAGGACGGCTCCCTCTTTAACTATGGCTACACCTTC.

This chain uses TRBV4-1 with TRBJ2-3; possibly TRBD1 for D (5 bases). Between the trimmed V and J ends, which lost 4 bases and 6 bases, there was a span of 17 bases. CDR1 is MGHRA, CDR2 YSYEKL, per germline. CDR3 length: 15 residues. CDR3 residues: CASSPIQGNMDTQYF. As DNA, the CDR3 is TGCGCCAGCAGCCCCATCCAGGGAAACATGGATACGCAGTATTTT.

The chain recombines TRBV2 with TRBJ1-1; 7 nucleotides align to TRBD1. Germline CDR1 and CDR2: SNHLY and FYNNEI. The V segment lost 6 bases and the J segment 5 bases; nucleotides outside the gene matches: 3. The CDR3 spans 12 residues. DNA of the CDR3: TGTGCCAGCAGAGCAGGGGGAACTGAAGCTTTCTTT. Its translation: CASRAGGTEAFF.

CDR3: CASSLFWTGFYNEQFF. The CDR3 DNA reads TGTGCCAGCAGCTTATTCTGGACAGGGTTCTACAATGAGCAGTTCTTC. The genes are TRBV7-3 and TRBJ2-1; 8 bases align to TRBD1. J gave up 3 bases and V 2 bases, and 6 bases lay outside the gene matches. Germline CDR1 SGHTA, CDR2 FQGTGA. The CDR3 is 16 amino acids.

The rearrangement joins TRBV7-3 to TRBJ2-7; TRBD1 might be the D (6 bases). Germline V gene sequence: CDR1 SGHTA, CDR2 FQGTGA. The CDR3 runs 16 residues. V lost 5 bases and J 0 bases, leaving 17 bases between the germline ends. For the CDR3, the DNA is TGTGCCAGCAGCCCAGGAGTGGGACACAGCTCCTACGAGCAGTACTTC. Protein: CASSPGVGHSSYEQYF. Full variable domain (remainder filled in from reference TRBV7-3 and TRBJ2-7): GAGVSQTPSNKVTEKGKYVELRCDPISGHTALYWYRQSLGQGPEFLIYFQGTGAADDSGLPNDRFFAVRPEGSVSTLKIQRTERGDSAVYLCASSPGVGHSSYEQYFGPGTRLTVT.

This clone was detected once. J is TRBJ2-7 and V is TRBV7-2; D gene ambiguous. The CDR3 loop spans 12 amino acids. V shed 2 bases and J shed 3 bases, with 5 bases lying between them. Germline-derived CDR1 and CDR2 are SGHTA and FQGNSA. CDR3 loop: CASSLNGYEQYF. In DNA form, the CDR3 reads TGTGCCAGCAGCTTAAACGGCTACGAGCAGTACTTC. The complete variable domain, with remaining parts taken from reference TRBV7-2 and TRBJ2-7, reads GAGVSQSPSNKVTEKGKDVELRCDPISGHTALYWYRQSLGQGLEFLIYFQGNSAPDKSGLPSDRFSAERTGGSVSTLTIQRTQQEDSAVYLCASSLNGYEQYFGPGTRLTVT.

The chain links TRBV4-1 to TRBJ2-7; D assignment may be TRBD1 or TRBD2 (5 bases each). Germline lookup yields CDR1 MGHRA and CDR2 YSYEKL. The CDR3 is made up of 16 amino acids. The V gene lost 1 base and the J gene lost 2 bases, with 15 bases spanning the gap. The CDR3 region is CASSQAHGKGTYEQYF. The DNA of the CDR3 is TGCGCCAGCAGCCAAGCACACGGGAAGGGGACCTACGAGCAGTACTTC.

The chain has TRBV29-1 and TRBJ2-7; D may be TRBD1 (5 bases). Between the trimmed V and J ends, which lost 5 bases and 0 bases, there was a span of 35 bases. CDR1 and CDR2 (germline): SQVTM, ANQGSEA. There are 21 residues in the CDR3. CDR3 nucleotide sequence: TGCAGCGTTAAAGGGGTTAAAGGGGCCCAAGATGTCGCCTTCGGCTCCTACGAGCAGTACTTC. Protein: CSVKGVKGAQDVAFGSYEQYF.